This is a list of T cell receptor beta chains from one sample in a study of T cell responses to AZD1222 COVID-19 vaccine. Libraries were prepared by immunoSEQ multiplex PCR; TCRdb keeps only in-frame clonotypes and omits some of them. The sample lists approximately 150,000 clones, roughly 88% seen once, with 1.9% in the top ten. Source: peripheral blood, taken 28 days after the second AZD1222 dose. Source of these receptors: an adult who received the AZD1222 COVID-19 vaccine. The CDR3 runs from the conserved cysteine through the conserved F or W. A D gene is named only where the DNA matches it firmly. Not all rows give a size; the values are once, few, many and, for expanded clones, a class.

>TRBV6-1|NA|NA|TRBJ2-2
TGTGCCAGCAGTGATGTCGGGGGTACCGGGGAGCTGTTTTTT
CASSDVGGTGELFF
>TRBV2|TRBD1|NA|TRBJ1-2
TGTGCCAGCGGACGGGACAGCAACTACTATGGCTACACCTTC
CASGRDSNYYGYTF
>TRBV12-5|TRBD2|NA|TRBJ2-1
TGTGCTAGTGGCCTATTTGGGCTAGCGGGAGGGAGCTCCTACAATGAGCAGTTCTTC
CASGLFGLAGGSSYNEQFF
>TRBV5-1|TRBD1|NA|TRBJ1-3
TGCGCCAGCAGCGCGGGACAGGGGGCGGCTGGAAACACCATATATTTT
CASSAGQGAAGNTIYF
>TRBV19|NA|once|TRBJ2-1
TGTGCCAGTAGTATAGGTTTCGGCTCCTACAATGAGCAGTTCTTC
CASSIGFGSYNEQFF
>TRBV10-1|NA|NA|TRBJ2-7
TGCGCCAGCAGTGACCGGGACGGCGAGCAGTACTTC
CASSDRDGEQYF
>TRBV7-2|TRBD1|NA|TRBJ2-7
TGTGCCAGCAGCTTAGTCGCGACAGGGGACTCCTACGAGCAGTACTTC
CASSLVATGDSYEQYF
>TRBV18|NA|NA|TRBJ1-2
TGTGCCAGCTCACTATTGACGGCGGGATACACCTTC
CASSLLTAGYTF
>TRBV29-1|TRBD1|NA|TRBJ2-1
TGCAGCGTTGAAAAGAGGGGGACAGGGAAAAGGCTCTTC
CSVEKRGTGKRLF
>TRBV19|TRBD1|NA|TRBJ2-7
TGTGCCAGTAGTGCCCGGGACAGGGCCTACGAGCAGTACTTC
CASSARDRAYEQYF
>TRBV25-1|NA|NA|TRBJ1-1
TGTGCCAGCAGGCTAGGGTATAACACTGAAGCTTTCTTT
CASRLGYNTEAFF
>TRBV29-1|NA|NA|TRBJ1-2
TGCAGCGTAACGGGATACTATGGCTACACCTTC
CSVTGYYGYTF
>TRBV7-9|NA|NA|TRBJ2-2
TGTGCCAGCAGCTTAGGACGGTTTAACACCGGGGAGCTGTTTTTT
CASSLGRFNTGELFF
>TRBV4-2|NA|NA|TRBJ2-6
TGTGCCAGCAGCCACGGTCTGGAGGGGGCCAACGTCCTGACTTTC
CASSHGLEGANVLTF
>TRBV6-4|NA|few|TRBJ1-4
TGTGCCAGCAGTCCCACCTCCGGGGGGAATGAAAAACTGTTTTTT
CASSPTSGGNEKLFF
>TRBV2|NA|NA|TRBJ1-4
TGTGCCAGCAGTGTCCGGGGCCATGAAAAACTGTTTTTT
CASSVRGHEKLFF
>TRBV7-2|TRBD2|NA|TRBJ2-1
TGTGCCAGCAGCTACCGTTCCGGGACTAGCGGGGGGGGATATGAGCAGTTCTTC
CASSYRSGTSGGGYEQFF
>TRBV15|TRBD1|NA|TRBJ1-4
TGTGCCACCAGCAGAGAACAGGGGGCTAACCATGAAAAACTGTTTTTT
CATSREQGANHEKLFF
>TRBV29-1|NA|NA|TRBJ2-4
TGCAGCGTTGAACGGGGGTCGGCCAAAAACATTCAGTACTTC
CSVERGSAKNIQYF
>TRBV5-1|NA|NA|TRBJ1-2
TGCGCCAGCAGCTTGGGGGTCGTTTCTAACTATGGCTACACCTTC
CASSLGVVSNYGYTF
>TRBV4-1|NA|NA|TRBJ1-1
TGCGCCAGCAGCCAAGACAGTCTAGTCGCTGAAGCTTTCTTT
CASSQDSLVAEAFF
>TRBV6-5|TRBD1|NA|TRBJ2-7
TGTGCCAGCAGTTATGGCAGGGGGTACGAGCAGTACTTC
CASSYGRGYEQYF
>TRBV10-3|NA|NA|TRBJ1-2
TGTGCCATCAGTGAGTGGTCGGGACACCGCTATGGCTACACCTTC
CAISEWSGHRYGYTF
>TRBV3-1/TRBV3-2|TRBD1|few|TRBJ2-3
TGTGCCAGCAGCCCTTCAAAGAGGACAGGCTCCTCCAATACGCAGTATTTT
CASSPSKRTGSSNTQYF
>TRBV6-5|NA|once|TRBJ1-2
TGTGCCAGCAGGGTGACAGCTAACTATGGCTACACCTTC
CASRVTANYGYTF
>TRBV6-5|TRBD1|NA|TRBJ1-5
TGTGCCAGCAGACCCAACGGACAGGGAATATGGCCCCAGCATTTT
CASRPNGQGIWPQHF
>TRBV9|NA|NA|TRBJ2-7
TGTGCCAGCAGTCCCCTCGACCAGAAAGGCGAGCAGTACTTC
CASSPLDQKGEQYF
>TRBV3-1/TRBV3-2|NA|NA|TRBJ1-1
TGTGCCAGCAGCCAAGGAGGGGGAAACACTGAAGCTTTCTTT
CASSQGGGNTEAFF
>TRBV6-5|TRBD1|NA|TRBJ2-3
TGTGCCAGCAGTTCGGGACAGAAGAGGGGAGATACGCAGTATTTT
CASSSGQKRGDTQYF
>TRBV29-1|TRBD1|NA|TRBJ2-5
TGCGGGGGGACAGGGCAGCAAGAGACCCAGTACTTC
CGGTGQQETQYF
>TRBV9|NA|NA|TRBJ1-2
TGTGCCAGCAGCGAGACGACGGCCTTAAGAGGCTACACCTTC
CASSETTALRGYTF
>TRBV5-1|NA|NA|TRBJ1-3
TGCGCCAGCAGTTATACCGGGACTATGGACACCATATATTTT
CASSYTGTMDTIYF
>TRBV19|NA|NA|TRBJ2-5
TGTGCCAGTAGTGGCCGGGGGACCCAGTACTTC
CASSGRGTQYF
>TRBV4-2|NA|NA|TRBJ1-5
TGTGCCAGCAGCCAAGAGGCAGGGAATAGCAATCAGCCCCAGCATTTT
CASSQEAGNSNQPQHF
>TRBV9|TRBD1|NA|TRBJ1-5
TGTGCCAGCAGCCGTTCGGGACAGCCCAATCAGCCCCAGCATTTT
CASSRSGQPNQPQHF
>TRBV9|TRBD2|NA|TRBJ2-1
TGTGCCAGCAGCTATCCCGGACTAGCGGGGGGGCAGGGTGAGCAGTTCTTC
CASSYPGLAGGQGEQFF
>TRBV20-1|NA|NA|TRBJ2-7
TGCAGTGCTAGAGACCCCTACGAGCAGTACTTC
CSARDPYEQYF
>TRBV7-2|NA|once|TRBJ2-1
TGTGCCAGCAGCTTCCGGGACAACAATGAGCAGTTCTTC
CASSFRDNNEQFF
>TRBV19|TRBD2|NA|TRBJ2-3
TGTGCCAGTAGTATTCCTAGCGGGTCTTTTTTGACAGATACGCAGTATTTT
CASSIPSGSFLTDTQYF
>TRBV4-1|NA|NA|TRBJ1-1
TGCGCCAGCAGCCAAGATGGGGGGGTAAACACTGAAGCTTTCTTT
CASSQDGGVNTEAFF
>TRBV9|TRBD2|NA|TRBJ2-3
TGTGCCAGCAGCGAGGGACTAGCGGGGGATACAGATACGCAGTATTTT
CASSEGLAGDTDTQYF
>TRBV18|NA|NA|TRBJ2-3
TGTGCCAGCTCACTTGCCCGGCAGGCTAGCACAGATACGCAGTATTTT
CASSLARQASTDTQYF
>TRBV7-2|NA|once|TRBJ1-1
TGTGCCAGCAGCCAGGACAGAACCCCCACAGCTTTCTTT
CASSQDRTPTAFF
>TRBV24-1|NA|NA|TRBJ1-1
TGTGCCACCATGGGGACGTCGAACACTGAAGCTTTCTTT
CATMGTSNTEAFF
>TRBV2|NA|once|TRBJ1-6
TGTGCCAGCAGGGACAGTCTCTCACCCCTCCACTTT
CASRDSLSPLHF
>TRBV7-6|NA|NA|TRBJ1-2
TGTGCCAGCAGCTTAGGCGGGGGGGGCAGGGCGGACTATGGCTACACCTTC
CASSLGGGGRADYGYTF
>TRBV29-1|NA|NA|TRBJ2-1
TGCAGCGTCAAACGACAGTACAATGAGCAGTTCTTC
CSVKRQYNEQFF
>TRBV6-5|NA|NA|TRBJ2-7
TGTGCCAGCAGTTACACAGGATTTACCTACGAGCAGTACTTC
CASSYTGFTYEQYF
>TRBV12-3/TRBV12-4|NA|NA|TRBJ2-3
TGTGCCAGCAGCTCCGGGGGACCCGAGAAGTATTTT
CASSSGGPEKYF
>TRBV3-1/TRBV3-2|NA|NA|TRBJ1-1
TGTGCCAGCAGCCAAAAAGATCTGAACACTGAAGCTTTCTTT
CASSQKDLNTEAFF
>TRBV9|NA|few|TRBJ1-3
TGTGCCAGCAGCGCCGGATCCTTCAACACCATATATTTT
CASSAGSFNTIYF
>TRBV6-5|NA|NA|TRBJ1-1
TGTGCCAGCAGTTACTCTGGGGGGAGATTTGAAGCTTTCTTT
CASSYSGGRFEAFF
>TRBV6-2/TRBV6-3|NA|NA|TRBJ2-1
TGTGCCAGCAGTTTAGAGAAAAGGGAACCCAAATCCAATGAGCAGTTCTTC
CASSLEKREPKSNEQFF
>TRBV14|TRBD2|NA|TRBJ2-3
TGTGCCAGCAGCCATTGGAACGGGAGGGTTGACGATACGCAGTATTTT
CASSHWNGRVDDTQYF